These 12 T cell receptor beta chains originate from one sample sequenced in a study of T cells in Graves' hyperthyroidism and ophthalmopathy. From RNA transcripts, TCR beta CDR3 regions were amplified. HTBI primers were the set used in a first-round RT-PCR of the TCR CDR3. From the multiplex PCR reads, TCRdb called clonotypes with MiXCR, one entry per CDR3 protein. Among about 500,000 distinct CDR3 sequences listed, 14% were seen once. Sequencing input: blood. These TCRs come from a woman aged 18-29 years with Graves' hyperthyroidism.

A word on this clonotype: This may arise from a read error, as a much more abundant clone is one base away. The chain recombines TRBV12-3 or TRBV12-4 with TRBJ1-2; tentative D call: TRBD1 (5 bases). V lost 5 bases and J lost 1, with 20 bases in between. The CDR3 length is 17 residues. CDR3 nucleotide sequence: TGTGCCAGCAGTGAGCCGCGTCGGTTGACAGATAACTATGGCTACACCTTC. Translating gives CASSEPRRLTDNYGYTF.

This chain links TRBV20-1 with TRBJ2-1; 8 nucleotides match TRBD2. Trimming at V came to 2 bases and at J to 4 bases, leaving 7 bases not matched to a gene. Germline CDR1 reads DFQATT; CDR2 reads SNEGSKA (reference sequence). The CDR3 totals 15 residues. The CDR3 DNA sequence: TGCAGTGCTAGACTTGCGGGGGGAAAGTACAATGAGCAGTTCTTC. Its translation is CSARLAGGKYNEQFF.

There are many counts of this clonotype. The rearrangement joins TRBV6-1 to TRBJ2-7; possible D gene TRBD1, 5 bases. CDR1 is MNHNS and CDR2 is SASEGT in the germline V gene. This CDR3 contains 13 residues. V was trimmed by 7 bases and J by 6 bases, leaving 16 bases between them. The CDR3 DNA reads as TGTGCCAGCACTCCGACACAGGCTCGCGAGCAGTACGTC. The encoded protein is CASTPTQAREQYV.

There are many counts of this clonotype. The chain carries TRBV20-1 and TRBJ1-5; D is possibly TRBD1 (6 bases). The CDR3 extends over 12 amino acids. Germline V gene data show CDR1 as DFQATT and CDR2 as SNEGSKA (reference sequence). V dropped 5 bases and J dropped 7 bases, with 12 bases sitting between them. CDR3 bases: TGCAGTGCTGGCGGGGGGCCACAGCCCCAGCATTTT. Translated, it gives CSAGGGPQPQHF.

This clonotype was counted a few times. V usage is TRBV20-1 and J usage is TRBJ2-1; 9 bases map to TRBD2. Per germline, CDR1 DFQATT and CDR2 SNEGSKA (reference sequence). V lost 0 bases to trimming and J lost 6 bases; unmatched junction nucleotides: 6. This CDR3 has 15 residues. The CDR3 nucleotides read TGCAGTGCTAGAGATACCAGCGGGAGGATCAATGAGCAGTTCTTC. This codes for CSARDTSGRINEQFF.

This clonotype was picked up many times. The rearrangement links TRBV7-6 to TRBJ2-7; D gene ambiguous. The germline V gene encodes CDR1 SGHVS and CDR2 FNYEAQ. The ends were cut back, 1 base at V and 3 bases at J, with 13 bases in the middle. There are 15 residues in the CDR3. As DNA, the CDR3 is TGTGCCAGCAGCTTAGAGACCGAAGGCCTCTACGAGCAGTACTTC. Amino acid sequence: CASSLETEGLYEQYF.

V is TRBV11-1 and J is TRBJ1-1, with D perhaps matching TRBD1 (5 bases). CDR3 size: 15 residues. CDR1 and CDR2 (germline): SGHAT, FQDESV (reference sequence). V lost 5 bases and J lost 2, with 15 bases in between. CDR3 amino acids: CASSQDPQGNTEAFF. In DNA form, the CDR3 reads TGTGCCAGCAGCCAAGATCCCCAGGGTAACACTGAAGCTTTCTTT. The variable domain in full, with the rest retrieved from reference TRBV11-1 and TRBJ1-1, is EAEVAQSPRYKITEKSQAVAFWCDPISGHATLYWYRQILGQGPELLVQFQDESVVDDSQLPKDRFSAERLKGVDSTLKIQPAELGDSAMYLCASSQDPQGNTEAFFGQGTRLTVV.

This chain joins TRBV5-1 and TRBJ1-4, with D unresolved. The germline gives CDR1 SGHRS, CDR2 YFSETQ. The CDR3 runs to 14 residues. The V gene lost 0 bases and the J gene lost 5 bases, with 8 bases spanning the gap. The CDR3 DNA follows: TGCGCCAGCAGCTTGGAGGGCTTGAATGAAAAACTGTTTTTT. As protein: CASSLEGLNEKLFF.

The chain joins TRBV4-1 to TRBJ1-2; D remains ambiguous. The V gene lost 1 base and the J gene lost 6 bases, with 15 bases spanning the gap. CDR3 length equals 15 residues. From germline, CDR1 is MGHRA and CDR2 YSYEKL. DNA of the CDR3: TGCGCCAGCAGCCAAGCCGGCCAGTTGAGCGATGGCTACACCTTC. Its translation: CASSQAGQLSDGYTF.

In this sample, this clonotype turned up many times. The V call is TRBV27, the J call TRBJ1-2; D remains unclear. Germline V CDR1 and CDR2: MNHEY, SMNVEV (reference sequence). The CDR3 contains 16 residues. Trimming shortened V by 5 bases and J by 0 bases, and 16 bases separated the two germline ends. CDR3 bases: TGTGCCAGCAGTACCAAGTCGTTCCAAGCTAACTATGGCTACACCTTC. Translating gives CASSTKSFQANYGYTF.

The table lists this clonotype with many counts. The J gene is TRBJ2-1, the V gene TRBV6-1; TRBD2 aligns across 10 bases. V was clipped by 4 bases and J by 0 bases; unmatched bases: 0. The CDR3 is 15 amino acids. CDR1 is MNHNS and CDR2 is SASEGT in the germline V gene. CDR3 sequence: CASSGTSGSYNEQFF. The DNA of the CDR3 is TGTGCCAGCAGTGGGACTAGCGGCTCCTACAATGAGCAGTTCTTC.

This clonotype has a count of ten or more. V usage is TRBV18 and J usage is TRBJ1-1; a possible D gene is TRBD1 (5 bases). Trimming shortened V by 2 bases and J by 5 bases, and 15 bases separated the two germline ends. The CDR3 consists of 15 residues. Germline CDR1 and CDR2: KGHSH and LQKENI. CDR3 in amino acids: CASSPVMQGGTEAFF. For the CDR3, the DNA is TGTGCCAGCTCACCAGTCATGCAGGGAGGAACTGAAGCTTTCTTT.